The source of this T cell receptor (beta chain) is a study of CD4 T cells in relation to SARS-CoV-2 and coronaviruses. Study-wide findings and caveats: In roughly 65% of donors, memory CD4+ clonotypes crossrecognized SARS-CoV-2 and at least one common cold coronavirus spike.

The assay was immunoSEQ multiplex PCR, and TCRdb's table has in-frame clones only and misses some. The sample holds 30,000 to 45,000 clones, roughly 90% seen once. V lost 0 bases, J lost 9 bases, and 9 bases lay in between. The CDR3 is made up of 13 amino acids. Per the germline V gene, CDR1 is SGHDN and CDR2 is FVKESK. Note on this clone: The antigen is undetermined.

This sequence originates from an adult with COVID-19. This chain uses TRBV14 with TRBJ1-3; no firm D call. The sequencing input was memory CD4+ T cells from PBMCs. For the CDR3, the DNA is TGTGCCAGCAGCCAAGAGCACGGAGCCACCATATATTTT. Residues: CASSQEHGATIYF.